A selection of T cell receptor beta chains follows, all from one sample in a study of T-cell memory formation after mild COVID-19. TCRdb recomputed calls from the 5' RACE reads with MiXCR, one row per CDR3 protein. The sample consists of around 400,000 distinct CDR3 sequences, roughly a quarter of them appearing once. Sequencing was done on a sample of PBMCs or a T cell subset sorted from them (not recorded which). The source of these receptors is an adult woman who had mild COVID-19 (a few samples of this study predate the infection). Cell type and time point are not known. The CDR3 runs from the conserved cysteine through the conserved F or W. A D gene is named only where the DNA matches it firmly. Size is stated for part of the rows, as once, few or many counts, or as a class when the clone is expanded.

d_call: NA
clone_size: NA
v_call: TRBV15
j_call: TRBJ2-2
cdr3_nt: TGTGCCACCAGCAGAGTTGCAGCGAACACCGGGGAGCTGTTTTTT
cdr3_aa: CATSRVAANTGELFF

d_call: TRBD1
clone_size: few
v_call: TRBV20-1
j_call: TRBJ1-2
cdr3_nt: TGCAGTGCTAGAGAACAGGGGAGAGGCTATGGCTACACCTTC
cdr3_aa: CSAREQGRGYGYTF

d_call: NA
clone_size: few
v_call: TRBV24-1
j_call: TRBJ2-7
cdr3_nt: TGTGCCACCAGTGATTTGCAGTCCCAGTACTTC
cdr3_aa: CATSDLQSQYF

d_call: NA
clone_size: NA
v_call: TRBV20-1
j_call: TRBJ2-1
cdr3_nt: TGCAGTGCTGAGTCTCGGTCAGAGCCCAATGAGCAGTTCTTC
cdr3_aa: CSAESRSEPNEQFF

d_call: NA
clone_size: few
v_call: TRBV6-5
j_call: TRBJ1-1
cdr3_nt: TGTGCCAGCAGTTACAGGGGAGGAGGTGAAGCTTTCTTT
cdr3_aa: CASSYRGGGEAFF

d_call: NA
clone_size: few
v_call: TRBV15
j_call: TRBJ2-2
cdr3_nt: TGTGCCACCAGCAGGACAGGCCAACGAAAACCCGGGGAGCTGTTTTTT
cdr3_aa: CATSRTGQRKPGELFF

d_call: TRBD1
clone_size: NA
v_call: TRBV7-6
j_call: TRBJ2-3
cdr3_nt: TGTGCCAGCAGCTGGGACAGGGAGACAGATACGCAGTATTTT
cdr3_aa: CASSWDRETDTQYF

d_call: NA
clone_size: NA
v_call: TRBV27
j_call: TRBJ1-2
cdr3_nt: TGTGCCAGCTGCCCCGCCCAGGGGTTGCGCTACACCTTC
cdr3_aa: CASCPAQGLRYTF

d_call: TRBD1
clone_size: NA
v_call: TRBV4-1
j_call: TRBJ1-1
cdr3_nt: TGCGCCAGCAGCCAAAATACAGGGGTGGCTGAAGCTTTCTTT
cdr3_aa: CASSQNTGVAEAFF

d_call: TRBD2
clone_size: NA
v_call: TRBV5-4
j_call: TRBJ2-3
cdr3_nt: TGTGCCAGCAGCTTGGACGGCGGGACTAGCGGAAGCACAGATACGCAGTATTTT
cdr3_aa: CASSLDGGTSGSTDTQYF

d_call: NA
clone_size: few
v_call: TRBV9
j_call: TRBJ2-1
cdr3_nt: TGTGCCAGCAGCGTAGACGGGGGGCCTTACAATGAGCAGTTCTTC
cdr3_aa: CASSVDGGPYNEQFF

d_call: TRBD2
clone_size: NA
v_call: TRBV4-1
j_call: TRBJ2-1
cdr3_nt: TGCGCCAGCAGCCTCCTGCCTCTGGGCGGGGGGGCGCGAAAGGGGTACAATGAGCAGTTCTTC
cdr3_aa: CASSLLPLGGGARKGYNEQFF

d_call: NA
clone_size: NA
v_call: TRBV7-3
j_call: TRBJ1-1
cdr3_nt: TGTGCCAGCAGTACCGGAGGAAGGGCTTTCTTT
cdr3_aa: CASSTGGRAFF

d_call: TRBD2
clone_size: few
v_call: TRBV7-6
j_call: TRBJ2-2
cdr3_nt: TGTGCCAGCAGCTTAGATGGGGGGGACACCGGGGAGCTGTTTTTT
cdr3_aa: CASSLDGGDTGELFF

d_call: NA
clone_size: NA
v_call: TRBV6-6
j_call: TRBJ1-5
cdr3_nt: TGTGCCAGCAGTTATCAGTCAGGAGGCAATCAGCCCCAGCATTTT
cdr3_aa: CASSYQSGGNQPQHF

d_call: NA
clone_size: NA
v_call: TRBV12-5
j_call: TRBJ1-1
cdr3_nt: TGTGCTAGTGGCTATGAAGGGGATGGAGGCACTGAAGCTTTCTTT
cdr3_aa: CASGYEGDGGTEAFF

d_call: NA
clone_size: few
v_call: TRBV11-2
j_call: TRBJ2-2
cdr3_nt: TGTGCCAGCAGCTCACTGGAGCTGTTTTTT
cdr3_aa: CASSSLELFF

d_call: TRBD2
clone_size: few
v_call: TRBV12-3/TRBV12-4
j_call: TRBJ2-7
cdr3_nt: TGTGCCAGCAGCCCTAGCGGGAAAGACTACGAGCAGTACTTC
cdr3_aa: CASSPSGKDYEQYF

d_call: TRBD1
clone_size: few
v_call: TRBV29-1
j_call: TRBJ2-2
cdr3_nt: TGCAGCCCTACCGGGACAGGGACCCCCTTGACCGGGGAGCTGTTTTTT
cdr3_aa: CSPTGTGTPLTGELFF

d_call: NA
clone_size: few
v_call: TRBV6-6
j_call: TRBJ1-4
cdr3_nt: TGTGCCAGCACTGGGGTAGGGCCTAATGAAAAACTGTTTTTT
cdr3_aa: CASTGVGPNEKLFF

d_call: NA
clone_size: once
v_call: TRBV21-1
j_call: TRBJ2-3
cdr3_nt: TGTGCCAGCAGCACTAGGACTAGCGGGAGATCTTGGGCAGATACGCAGTATTTT
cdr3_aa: CASSTRTSGRSWADTQYF

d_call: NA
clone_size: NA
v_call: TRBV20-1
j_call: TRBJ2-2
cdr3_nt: TGCAGTGCTTCGCTAGGGACCGGGGAGCTGTTTTTT
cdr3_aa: CSASLGTGELFF

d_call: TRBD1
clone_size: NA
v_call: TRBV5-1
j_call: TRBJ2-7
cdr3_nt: TGCGCCAGCAAGGGACAGAGCTCCTACGAGCAGTACTTC
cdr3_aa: CASKGQSSYEQYF

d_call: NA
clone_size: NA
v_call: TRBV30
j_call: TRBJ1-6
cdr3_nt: TGTGCCTGGAGTGTACTGGAGGGTAATTCACCCCTCCGCTTT
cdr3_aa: CAWSVLEGNSPLRF

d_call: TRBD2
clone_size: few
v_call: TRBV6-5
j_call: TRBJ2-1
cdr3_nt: TGTGCCAGCAGTTACTCCATAGGACTAGATGGCTCCTACAATGAGCAGTTCTTC
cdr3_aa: CASSYSIGLDGSYNEQFF

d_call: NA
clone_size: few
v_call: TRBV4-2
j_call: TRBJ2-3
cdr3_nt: TGTGCCAGCAGCCAAGTCCTCCAGCGGTACACAGATACGCAGTATTTT
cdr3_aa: CASSQVLQRYTDTQYF

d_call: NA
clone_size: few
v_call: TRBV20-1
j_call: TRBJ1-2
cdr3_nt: TGCAGTGCTAGAGGGGGTTCTGCTGGCTACACCTTC
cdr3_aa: CSARGGSAGYTF

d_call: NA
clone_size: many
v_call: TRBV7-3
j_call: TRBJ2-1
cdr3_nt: TGTGCCAGCAGCCACTCGACAGCTAATTACAATGAGCAGTTCTTC
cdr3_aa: CASSHSTANYNEQFF

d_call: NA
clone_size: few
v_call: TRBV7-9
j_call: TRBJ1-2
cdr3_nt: TGTGCCAGCAGCCCTGGACGACAGGCCATCTATGGCTACACCTTC
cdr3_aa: CASSPGRQAIYGYTF

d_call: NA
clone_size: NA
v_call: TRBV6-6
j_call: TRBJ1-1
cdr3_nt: TGTGCCAGCAGTCCCCCTAGTGGGAGGAGAGGAGCTTTCTTT
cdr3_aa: CASSPPSGRRGAFF

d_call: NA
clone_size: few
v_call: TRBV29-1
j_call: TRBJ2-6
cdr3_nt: TGCAGCGTTGAAGGGCAGGAACAGTCTGGGGCCAACGTCCTGACTTTC
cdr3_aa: CSVEGQEQSGANVLTF

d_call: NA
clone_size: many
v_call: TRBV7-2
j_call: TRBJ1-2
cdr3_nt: TGTGCCAGCAGCCCCACGGCCAGCTATGGCTACACCTTC
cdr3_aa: CASSPTASYGYTF

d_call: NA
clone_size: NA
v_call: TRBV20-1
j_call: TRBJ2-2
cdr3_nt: TGCAGTGCTGTAAGGGGACCCTTGAACACCGGGGAGCTGTTTTTT
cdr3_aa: CSAVRGPLNTGELFF

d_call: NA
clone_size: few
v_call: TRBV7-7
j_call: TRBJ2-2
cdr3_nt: TGTGCCAGCACCCAAGTAGGGACCACCGGGGAGCTGTTTTTT
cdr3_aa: CASTQVGTTGELFF

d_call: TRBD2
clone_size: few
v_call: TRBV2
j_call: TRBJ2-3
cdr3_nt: TGTGCCAGCAGTGAAAGGGGACTAGCGAGCGCAGATACGCAGTATTTT
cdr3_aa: CASSERGLASADTQYF

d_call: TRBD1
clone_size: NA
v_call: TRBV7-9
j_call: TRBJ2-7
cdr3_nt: TGTGCCAGCAGTCCAGGGGGCGTCCACCCATACGAGCAGTACTTC
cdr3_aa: CASSPGGVHPYEQYF

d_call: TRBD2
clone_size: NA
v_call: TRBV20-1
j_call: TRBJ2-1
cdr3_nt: TGCAGTGCTAGATGGGGGGGTCAATACAATGAGCAGTTCTTC
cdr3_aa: CSARWGGQYNEQFF

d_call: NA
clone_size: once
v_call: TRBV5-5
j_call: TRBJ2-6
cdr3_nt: TGTGCCAGCAGCTTAGGGGACACCGTCACCGGGTCTGGGGCCAACGTCCTGACTTTC
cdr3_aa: CASSLGDTVTGSGANVLTF

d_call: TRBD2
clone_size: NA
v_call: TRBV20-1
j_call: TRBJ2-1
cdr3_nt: TGCAGTGCTAGAGATTGGGCGGGGGGCCCCTACAATGAGCAGTTCTTC
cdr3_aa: CSARDWAGGPYNEQFF

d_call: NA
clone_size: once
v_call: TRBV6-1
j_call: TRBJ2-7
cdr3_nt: TGTGCCACCCGAGGGAAGTACTTC
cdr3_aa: CATRGKYF

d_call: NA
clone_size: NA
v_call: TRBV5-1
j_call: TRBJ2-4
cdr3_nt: TGCGCCAGCAGCACTGAGTCCGGACCGACAGTCCAGGGCATTCAGTACTTC
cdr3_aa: CASSTESGPTVQGIQYF

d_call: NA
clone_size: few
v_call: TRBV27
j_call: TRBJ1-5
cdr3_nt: TGTGCCAGCAAACCCATGGGCGGTTACATGAGCAATCAGCCCCAGCATTTT
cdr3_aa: CASKPMGGYMSNQPQHF

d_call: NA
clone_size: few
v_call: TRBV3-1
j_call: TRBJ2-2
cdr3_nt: TGTGCCAGCAGCCAGGCTCGGACAGCGAACACCGGGGAGCTGTTTTTT
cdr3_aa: CASSQARTANTGELFF

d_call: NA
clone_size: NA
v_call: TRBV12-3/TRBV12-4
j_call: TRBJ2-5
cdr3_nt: TGTGCCAGCAGAAGACAGGTCGGGGAGACCCAGTACTTC
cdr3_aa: CASRRQVGETQYF

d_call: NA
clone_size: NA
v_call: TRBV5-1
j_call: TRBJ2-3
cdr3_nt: TGCGCCAGCAGCTTGGACTCGCAGGGGTTTACAGATACGCAGTATTTT
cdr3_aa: CASSLDSQGFTDTQYF

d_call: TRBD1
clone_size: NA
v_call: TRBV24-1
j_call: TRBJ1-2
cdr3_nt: TGTGCCACCAGTGAAGGACAGGGAGGAAGTGGCTACACCTTC
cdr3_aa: CATSEGQGGSGYTF

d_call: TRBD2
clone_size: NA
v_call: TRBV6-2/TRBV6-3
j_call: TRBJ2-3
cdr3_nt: TGTGCCAGCAGTTACAGACTAGCGGGAGGGCAGAACACAGATACGCAGTATTTT
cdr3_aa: CASSYRLAGGQNTDTQYF

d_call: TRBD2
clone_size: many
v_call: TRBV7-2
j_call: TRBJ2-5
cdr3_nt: TGTGCCAGCAGCTCCTCGGGGGGGCCACAAGAGACCCAGTACTTC
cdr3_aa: CASSSSGGPQETQYF

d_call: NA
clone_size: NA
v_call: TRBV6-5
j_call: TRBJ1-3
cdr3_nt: TGTGCCAGCAGTTACGCCAGGACCGCTGGAAACACCATATATTTT
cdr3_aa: CASSYARTAGNTIYF

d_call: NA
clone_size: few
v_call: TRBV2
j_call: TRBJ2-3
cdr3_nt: TGTGCCAGCAGCTCCTTGGGAACAGATACGCAGTATTTT
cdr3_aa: CASSSLGTDTQYF

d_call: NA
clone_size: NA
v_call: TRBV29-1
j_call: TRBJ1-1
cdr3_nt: TGTTCAGGGGAACCTGAAGCTTTCTTT
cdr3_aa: CSGEPEAFF

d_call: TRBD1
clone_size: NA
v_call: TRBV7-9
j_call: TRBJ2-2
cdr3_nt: TGTGCCAGCAACACCCCGGACAGGGTGGATACCGGGGAGCTGTTTTTT
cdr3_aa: CASNTPDRVDTGELFF

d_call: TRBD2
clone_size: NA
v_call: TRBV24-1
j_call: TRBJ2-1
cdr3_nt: TGTGCCACCAGTGATTCGACTAGCGGGCGATACAATGAGCAGTTCTTC
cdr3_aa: CATSDSTSGRYNEQFF

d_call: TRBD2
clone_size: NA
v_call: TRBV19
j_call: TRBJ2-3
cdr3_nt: TGTGCCAGCGACGGGGGGGCAACAGATACGCAGTATTTT
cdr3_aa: CASDGGATDTQYF

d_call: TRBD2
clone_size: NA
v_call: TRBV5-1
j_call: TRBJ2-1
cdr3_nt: TGCGCCAGCAGTTGGGGACTAGCGGACTACAATGAGCAGTTCTTC
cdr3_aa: CASSWGLADYNEQFF

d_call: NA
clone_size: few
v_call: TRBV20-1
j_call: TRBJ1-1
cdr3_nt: TGCAGGGCCGCGAGAGGGACTGAAGCTTTCTTT
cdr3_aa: CRAARGTEAFF

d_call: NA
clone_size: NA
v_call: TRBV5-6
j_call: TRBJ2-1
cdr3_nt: TGTGCCAGCAGCTTGCCCCCCCCGGGGAAGAATGAGCAGTTCTTC
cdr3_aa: CASSLPPPGKNEQFF

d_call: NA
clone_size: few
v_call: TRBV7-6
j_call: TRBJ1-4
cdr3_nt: TGTGCCAGCAGCTTAGGGGATCAACTGTTTTTT
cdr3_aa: CASSLGDQLFF